This TCR beta chain was recovered during a study of metastatic and nonmetastatic thyroid tumors. On the study more broadly: Peripheral blood and tumor or nodule samples from malignant and benign thyroid patients were compared.

Thyroid surgery had not been preceded by any treatment in any patient. The sample holds many counts of this clone. The V and J ends lost 3 bases and 0 bases respectively, with 15 bases between them. Germline values: CDR1 LGHNA, CDR2 YSLEER. The CDR3 length is 17 residues. Through MiXCR, TCRdb re-clonotyped the PCR reads. The sample gives about 93,000 clones, about an eighth of which show up once; roughly 10% is in the top ten. The sequenced material came from blood. V is TRBV4-3 and J is TRBJ2-4; TRBD1 might be the D (5 bases). The clonotype was recovered from a female donor with papillary thyroid cancer or a benign thyroid nodule (not recorded which). Some clones in this sample may be carry-over from other donors' samples. The CDR3 DNA reads as TGCGCCAGCAGCCAGACCTCGGCAGGGAAAGCCAAAAACATTCAGTACTTC. Translated: CASSQTSAGKAKNIQYF.